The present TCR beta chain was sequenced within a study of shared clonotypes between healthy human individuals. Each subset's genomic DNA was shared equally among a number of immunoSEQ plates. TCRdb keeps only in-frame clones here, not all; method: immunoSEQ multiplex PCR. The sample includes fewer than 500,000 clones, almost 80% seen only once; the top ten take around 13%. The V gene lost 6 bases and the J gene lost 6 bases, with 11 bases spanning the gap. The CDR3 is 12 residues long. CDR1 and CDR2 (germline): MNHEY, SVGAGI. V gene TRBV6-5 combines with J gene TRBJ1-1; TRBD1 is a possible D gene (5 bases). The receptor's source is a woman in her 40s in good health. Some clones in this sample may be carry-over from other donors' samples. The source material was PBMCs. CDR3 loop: CASSDTGAEAFF. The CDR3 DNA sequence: TGTGCCAGCAGCGACACAGGCGCTGAAGCTTTCTTT.